The next 30 T cell receptor beta chains were all read from a single sample in a study of T cell responses to AZD1222 COVID-19 vaccine. Method: immunoSEQ multiplex PCR; TCRdb's copy keeps in-frame clones and lacks some. The sample lists about 70,000 clones, roughly 84% occurring once. Here the sequenced sample was peripheral blood, taken on day 0 of AZD1222 vaccination. These receptors were taken from an adult in good health.

The J gene is TRBJ2-5, the V gene TRBV19; TRBD2 matches at 9 bases. The ends lost 6 bases at V and 7 bases at J; junction bases unmatched: 9. Germline lookup yields CDR1 LNHDA and CDR2 SQIVND (reference sequence). This CDR3 has 14 amino acids. DNA for the CDR3: TGTGCCAGTAGGAGCGGGGGGCGCCCAGCGACCCAGTACTTC. Amino acid sequence: CASRSGGRPATQYF.

The chain has TRBV19 and TRBJ2-1; TRBD1 agrees at 9 bases. V shed 4 bases, J shed 4 bases, and the junction held 8 bases outside the gene matches. This CDR3 contains 16 residues. Germline CDR1 reads LNHDA; CDR2 reads SQIVND (reference sequence). The CDR3 loop reads CASSTDRGASYNEQFF. The CDR3, as DNA: TGTGCCAGTAGTACCGACAGGGGGGCTAGTTACAATGAGCAGTTCTTC.

V and J are TRBV2 and TRBJ1-4; 9 bases line up with TRBD1. The CDR3 runs 15 residues. J lost 4 bases, V lost 8 bases, and 8 bases had no gene match. Germline V gives CDR1 SNHLY, CDR2 FYNNEI. DNA of the CDR3: TGTGCCAGCGGACAGGGGACCACTTATAATGAAAAACTGTTTTTT. Translating it yields CASGQGTTYNEKLFF.

This chain joins TRBV28 and TRBJ1-1, with no clear D. V dropped 5 bases and J dropped 1 base, with 5 bases sitting between them. CDR1 and CDR2 (germline): MDHEN, SYDVKM. This CDR3 has 12 residues. The CDR3 region has the DNA TGTGCCAGCAGTGCAACGAACACTGAAGCTTTCTTT. This gives the protein CASSATNTEAFF.

The chain links TRBV18 to TRBJ1-2, with D unresolved. From germline, CDR1 is KGHSH and CDR2 LQKENI. Trimming removed 2 bases at V and 7 bases at J, with 8 bases between. CDR3 length: 12 residues. The CDR3 reads CASSPIAGGYTF. In nucleotides, the CDR3 is TGTGCCAGCTCACCAATTGCGGGTGGCTACACCTTC.

The chain is built from TRBV7-8 and TRBJ2-1; the D call may be TRBD1 or TRBD2 (5 bases each). CDR1 is SGHVS and CDR2 is FQNEAQ in the germline V gene. The CDR3 has 17 amino acids. The V end lost 1 base, the J end lost 2 bases, and 15 bases lay between the germline ends. The CDR3 loop reads CASSLVGTASTYNEQFF. The CDR3 DNA sequence: TGTGCCAGCAGCTTAGTAGGGACGGCCTCGACCTACAATGAGCAGTTCTTC. The complete variable domain, with remaining parts taken from reference TRBV7-8 and TRBJ2-1, reads GAGVSQSPRYKVAKRGQDVALRCDPISGHVSLFWYQQALGQGPEFLTYFQNEAQLDKSGLPSDRFFAERPEGSVSTLKIQRTQQEDSAVYLCASSLVGTASTYNEQFFGPGTRLTVL.

V gene TRBV12-3 or TRBV12-4 combines with J gene TRBJ2-3; D remains unclear. The CDR3 extends over 12 amino acids. V lost 1 base, J lost 6 bases, and 5 bases lay in between. The CDR3 protein is CASSLGGDTQYF. CDR3 bases: TGTGCCAGCAGTTTAGGTGGGGATACGCAGTATTTT.

This clone showed up just once. The chain couples TRBV29-1 to TRBJ2-1, with TRBD2 matching over 9 bases. Per germline, CDR1 SQVTM and CDR2 ANQGSEA. Trimming removed 2 bases from V and 7 bases from J; junction bases left unmatched: 6. The CDR3 runs 14 residues. DNA for the CDR3: TGCAGCGTTGAACATAGCGGGGGTTGGAATGAGCAGTTCTTC. Protein: CSVEHSGGWNEQFF.

V and J are TRBV9 and TRBJ2-5; D call uncertain. The CDR3 has 13 amino acids. Between the trimmed V and J ends, which lost 4 bases and 5 bases, there was a span of 12 bases. Germline values: CDR1 SGDLS, CDR2 YYNGEE. The CDR3 protein is CASSPGPLETQYF. The CDR3 DNA reads TGTGCCAGCAGCCCAGGTCCACTGGAGACCCAGTACTTC.

V gene TRBV19 combines with J gene TRBJ1-5; D might be TRBD1 (5 bases). Per the germline V gene, CDR1 is LNHDA and CDR2 is SQIVND (reference sequence). Trimming cost V 3 bases and J 0 bases, with 9 bases left between them. The CDR3 extends over 15 amino acids. The CDR3 coding sequence is TGTGCCAGTAGTATCCGGGGGAATAGCAATCAGCCCCAGCATTTT. Amino acid sequence: CASSIRGNSNQPQHF.

V and J are TRBV5-1 and TRBJ1-5, with a possible D match to TRBD1 (5 bases). This CDR3 spans 16 amino acids. Looked up from germline, CDR1 is SGHRS and CDR2 is YFSETQ. V was cut by 0 bases and J by 3 bases, with 13 bases left in between. The CDR3 nucleotides read TGCGCCAGCAGCTTGGCCGGTTCAGGGAACAATCAGCCCCAGCATTTT. Residues: CASSLAGSGNNQPQHF.

A few counts support this clone. This chain links TRBV6-1 with TRBJ1-3; 9 bases line up with TRBD1. Germline values: CDR1 MNHNS, CDR2 SASEGT. With 4 bases clipped from V and 4 bases from J, the junction kept 11 bases outside the gene matches. The CDR3 length is 17 residues. The chain's CDR3 is CASSGKAWTGAGNTIYF. The CDR3, as DNA: TGTGCCAGCAGTGGAAAGGCCTGGACAGGGGCCGGAAACACCATATATTTT.

V gene TRBV7-9 combines with J gene TRBJ1-1, with a weak D call TRBD1 (5 bases). Trimming took 4 bases from V and 4 from J, leaving 10 bases between them. The CDR3 consists of 13 residues. Germline lookup yields CDR1 SEHNR and CDR2 FQNEAQ (reference sequence). The CDR3 region is CASSSWGGTEAFF. In DNA, the CDR3 is TGTGCCAGCAGCTCCTGGGGGGGCACTGAAGCTTTCTTT.

This rearrangement joins TRBV16 to TRBJ1-2; no clear D gene. Germline loops: CDR1 KGHSY, CDR2 FQNENV. V gave up 0 bases and J gave up 4 bases, with 3 bases separating them. The CDR3 consists of 12 residues. In DNA, the CDR3 is TGTGCCAGCAGCCAATCGACCTATGGCTACACCTTC. Protein: CASSQSTYGYTF.

The genes are TRBV11-1 and TRBJ1-2; D unresolved. The germline V and J ends were trimmed by 2 bases and 2 bases, with 9 bases remaining between them. Germline CDR1 is SGHAT and CDR2 is FQDESV (reference sequence). This CDR3 has 14 residues. CDR3 residues: CASSLNGVNYGYTF. CDR3 nucleotide sequence: TGTGCCAGCAGCTTAAATGGCGTCAACTATGGCTACACCTTC.

This sequence joins TRBV10-3 and TRBJ2-2, with 8 nucleotides matching TRBD2. CDR3 length: 19 amino acids. Trimming at V came to 3 bases and at J to 4 bases, leaving 16 bases not matched to a gene. Germline lookup yields CDR1 ENHRY and CDR2 SYGVKD. CDR3 protein: CAISDSPPSGGGRTGELFF. CDR3 bases: TGTGCCATCAGTGACTCCCCCCCTTCGGGCGGGGGGCGCACCGGGGAGCTGTTTTTT.

The rearrangement joins TRBV28 to TRBJ2-1, with TRBD1 identical over 7 bases. V shed 6 bases and J 7 bases; nucleotides not matched to a gene: 9. CDR1 and CDR2 (germline): MDHEN, SYDVKM. The CDR3 extends over 14 amino acids. As DNA, the CDR3 is TGTGCCAGCAGACCGGGACAGCCAGTAAATGAGCAGTTCTTC. Translating it yields CASRPGQPVNEQFF. The full variable domain, its missing parts supplied by reference TRBV28 and TRBJ2-1, is DVKVTQSSRYLVKRTGEKVFLECVQDMDHENMFWYRQDPGLGLRLIYFSYDVKMKEKGDIPEGYSVSREKKERFSLILESASTNQTSMYLCASRPGQPVNEQFFGPGTRLTVL.

The chain joins TRBV6-5 to TRBJ2-7; D gene uncertain. Germline V gives CDR1 MNHEY, CDR2 SVGAGI. V shed 0 bases and J shed 2 bases, with 8 bases lying between them. CDR3 length: 14 amino acids. The CDR3 DNA reads as TGTGCCAGCAGTTACTCGGCCCGGCCCTACGAGCAGTACTTC. Its translation is CASSYSARPYEQYF.

The chain recombines TRBV28 with TRBJ1-6, with D uncertain. V shed 6 bases and J shed 1 base, with 7 bases lying between them. CDR1 and CDR2 (germline): MDHEN, SYDVKM. There are 14 residues in the CDR3. The chain's CDR3 is CASRYNSYNSPLHF. In DNA, the CDR3 is TGTGCCAGCAGGTACAATTCCTATAATTCACCCCTCCACTTT.

The CDR3 protein is CASSFSQGRGYTF. The DNA of the CDR3 is TGTGCCAGCAGCTTCTCACAGGGACGCGGCTACACCTTC. This chain uses TRBV7-9 with TRBJ1-2, with a tentative D call TRBD1 (6 bases). The CDR3 runs 13 residues. V was clipped by 3 bases and J by 8 bases, with 13 bases between them. Germline CDR1 reads SEHNR; CDR2 reads FQNEAQ (reference sequence).

V and J are TRBV6-6 and TRBJ1-5; 7 bases line up with TRBD1. CDR1 is MNHNY, CDR2 SVGAGI, per germline (reference sequence). Losses at the gene ends were 6 bases for V and 0 bases for J; bases not matched to a gene: 8. The CDR3 consists of 16 residues. This CDR3 reads CASSFGTVYSNQPQHF. The CDR3 DNA follows: TGTGCCAGCAGCTTCGGGACAGTATATAGCAATCAGCCCCAGCATTTT.

In this sample, this clone turned up once. This chain joins TRBV5-8 and TRBJ2-5; D is unclear. This CDR3 has 15 amino acids. V dropped 2 bases and J dropped 0 bases, with 11 bases sitting between them. In germline, CDR1 is SGHTS, CDR2 YDEGEE. The CDR3 nucleotides read TGTGCCAGCAGCTTTTCGGGCCTCGACCAAGAGACCCAGTACTTC. It translates to CASSFSGLDQETQYF.

The J gene is TRBJ1-2, the V gene TRBV2; D not certain. Germline loops: CDR1 SNHLY, CDR2 FYNNEI. There are 14 residues in the CDR3. V was pared by 4 bases and J by 2 bases, with 11 bases between. CDR3 loop: CASSVTNANYGYTF. The CDR3, as DNA: TGTGCCAGCAGTGTGACCAACGCCAACTATGGCTACACCTTC.

The chain uses TRBV5-1 and TRBJ1-2, with D maybe TRBD1 (5 bases). Per the germline V gene, CDR1 is SGHRS and CDR2 is YFSETQ. This CDR3 contains 13 residues. Trimming took 0 bases from V and 8 from J, leaving 11 bases between them. The CDR3 nucleotides read TGCGCCAGCAGCTTGGAGGCAGGGCAGGGCTACACCTTC. Translating gives CASSLEAGQGYTF.

V is TRBV5-6 and J is TRBJ2-1; D may be TRBD1 (7 bases). CDR1 and CDR2 from the germline V gene are SGHDT and YYEEEE. The V end lost 1 base, the J end lost 2 bases, and 13 bases lay between the germline ends. The CDR3 contains 16 residues. As DNA, the CDR3 is TGTGCCAGCAGCTTGCAGGGGGGATTTCCCTACAATGAGCAGTTCTTC. Protein: CASSLQGGFPYNEQFF.

The rearrangement joins TRBV6-5 to TRBJ1-3; TRBD1 agrees at 7 bases. CDR1 is MNHEY and CDR2 is SVGAGI in the germline V gene. J was trimmed by 0 bases and V by 7 bases; bases with no gene match: 6. This CDR3 has 15 residues. CDR3 nucleotides: TGTGCCAGCAAAAGACAGGGATACTCTGGAAACACCATATATTTT. Its translation is CASKRQGYSGNTIYF.

This clone has a count of ten or more. This chain joins TRBV5-4 and TRBJ2-5; 7 bases map to TRBD1. The V and J ends lost 4 bases and 4 bases, in that order; junction bases with no gene match: 4. The CDR3 consists of 13 residues. CDR1 and CDR2 (germline): SGHNT, YYREEE (reference sequence). CDR3 sequence reads: CASSTGAGETQYF. The CDR3 DNA reads TGTGCCAGCAGCACAGGGGCGGGAGAGACCCAGTACTTC.

This rearrangement joins TRBV7-6 to TRBJ2-5, with 8 bases fitting TRBD2. The CDR3 runs 16 residues. The trim removed 4 bases at V and 5 bases at J, leaving 12 bases unmatched. The germline CDR1 and CDR2 sequences are SGHVS and FNYEAQ. The CDR3 sequence is CASSSVGAGAGETQYF. In DNA, the CDR3 is TGTGCCAGCAGCTCTGTAGGAGCGGGGGCGGGGGAGACCCAGTACTTC.

V and J are TRBV28 and TRBJ1-4; a possible D gene is TRBD1 (6 bases). Germline assignment: CDR1 MDHEN and CDR2 SYDVKM. This CDR3 comprises 13 residues. Trimming cost V 3 bases and J 9 bases, with 11 bases left between them. The CDR3 is CASSFSDRQKLFF. CDR3 nucleotide sequence: TGTGCCAGCAGTTTCTCCGACAGGCAAAAACTGTTTTTT. Full variable domain (missing parts from reference TRBV28 and TRBJ1-4): DVKVTQSSRYLVKRTGEKVFLECVQDMDHENMFWYRQDPGLGLRLIYFSYDVKMKEKGDIPEGYSVSREKKERFSLILESASTNQTSMYLCASSFSDRQKLFFGSGTQLSVL.

This rearrangement joins TRBV5-5 to TRBJ2-7; D gene uncertain. Germline-derived CDR1 and CDR2 are SGHKS and YYEKEE (reference sequence). The CDR3 has 15 amino acids. V lost 3 bases and J 6 bases, leaving 19 bases between the germline ends. The CDR3 region has the DNA TGTGCCAGCAGCTCCCTTCTATCGCCTATCGGCGAGCAGTACTTC. Protein: CASSSLLSPIGEQYF.